This TCR beta chain was identified during a study of blood T cells in healthy people across ages. CDR3 length equals 14 residues. From germline, CDR1 is DFQATT and CDR2 SNEGSKA (reference sequence). The second PCR ran roughly 7 to 11 cycles with a sample-barcoded 5' primer and J-beta primers. In TCRdb, the 5' RACE reads were re-called with MiXCR into one record per CDR3 protein. The table lists around 990,000 distinct CDR3 sequences, roughly two fifths of them singletons. Note on this clonotype: Germline is not matched at one junction end, which may reflect a read error.

The sample taken for sequencing was blood. The chain recombines TRBV20-1 with TRBJ2-3; 7 bases fit TRBD2. This clonotype was sampled from a man aged 18 to 29 in good health. CDR3 in amino acids: CSARYEGGTDTQYF. The CDR3, as DNA: TGTAGTGCTAGATATGAGGGAGGGACAGATACGCAGTATTTT.